The rows below give T cell receptor beta chains drawn from one sample of a study of blood T cells in healthy people across ages. TCRdb called the 5' RACE reads again in MiXCR, with one record for every CDR3 protein. The sample yields hundreds of thousands of distinct CDR3 sequences, about three fifths seen once. Input material: blood. The origin of the receptors is a man younger than 45 in good health. Each CDR3 is given with its conserved first and last residue. The order of the fields is clone size, J gene, D gene, V gene, CDR3 DNA, CDR3 protein. A D gene is named only where the DNA matches it firmly. A row's size may be missing; if present it is once, few, many or a size class.

. TRBJ1-1 . TRBV12-3/TRBV12-4 TGTGCCAGCAGTTTAGGAGGTGCAGGCCCCTTTAGGACTGAAGCTTTCTTT CASSLGGAGPFRTEAFF
. TRBJ2-1 . TRBV28 TGTGCCAGCAGTTCTTTAAGGGTGCGGGTTAGCTCCTACAATGAGCAGTTCTTC CASSSLRVRVSSYNEQFF
few TRBJ2-5 . TRBV4-2 TGTGCCGTACAGACCCAGTACTTC CAVQTQYF
. TRBJ2-7 TRBD2 TRBV20-1 TGCAGTGCTAGTACTAGCGGGGGGAACTACGAGCAGTACTTC CSASTSGGNYEQYF
. TRBJ1-2 TRBD1 TRBV7-2 TGTGCCAGCAGCCAAAGACAGGGAGGGGCGAGCTATGGCTACACCTTC CASSQRQGGASYGYTF
. TRBJ2-7 TRBD2 TRBV20-1 TGCAGTGCTAGAGTCCTCCGACTAGCGGTTTACGAGCAGTACTTC CSARVLRLAVYEQYF
. TRBJ2-3 . TRBV10-3 TGTGCCATCAGTTCCCACCCCAGGGCCCTCACAGATACGCAGTATTTT CAISSHPRALTDTQYF
. TRBJ2-7 . TRBV23-1 TGCGCCAGCAAGGTGGGGGAGGAGTACGAGCAGTACTTC CASKVGEEYEQYF
. TRBJ2-3 . TRBV21-1 TGTGCCAGCAGCAAATGGGGGGAGGGAGATACGCAGTATTTT CASSKWGEGDTQYF
. TRBJ2-7 . TRBV7-2 TGTGCCAGCAGCTCCCTCGGGACTGGCAACCCCTACGAGCAGTACTTC CASSSLGTGNPYEQYF
few TRBJ2-5 . TRBV7-9 TGTGCCAGCAGCCATGACAGTTTTGGGGAGACCCAGTACTTC CASSHDSFGETQYF
. TRBJ2-3 . TRBV20-1 TGCAGTGCTAGAAAAGGAGGGGCCACAGATACGCAGTATTTT CSARKGGATDTQYF
. TRBJ2-1 . TRBV7-3 TGTGCCAGCAGCGATGGAGCGGCAGAGCAGTTCTTC CASSDGAAEQFF
once TRBJ2-7 TRBD1 TRBV29-1 TGCAGCGTCAAAGAGGGGACAGGAAGCAATGAGCAGTACTTC CSVKEGTGSNEQYF
. TRBJ2-7 TRBD2 TRBV7-9 TGTGCCAGCAGCGCTAGCGGGAGTTGGGAGCAGTACTTC CASSASGSWEQYF
few TRBJ2-7 . TRBV4-3 TGCGCCAGCAGCCAAGGGGCAGGGCCCTTCTACGAGCAGTACTTC CASSQGAGPFYEQYF
. TRBJ2-5 TRBD2 TRBV3-1 TGTGCCAGCAGCCAACTTAGCGGGAGGGAGACCCAGTACTTC CASSQLSGRETQYF
. TRBJ2-3 . TRBV10-3 TGTGCCATCAGTGATACGCCCCTCAGCACAGATACGCAGTATTTT CAISDTPLSTDTQYF
. TRBJ2-1 TRBD1 TRBV27 TGTGCCAGCAGTCCGGGACAGGGGTTGGGTGTAACCTACAATGAGCAGTTCTTC CASSPGQGLGVTYNEQFF
once TRBJ2-7 . TRBV4-1 TGCGCCAGCAGTAGACCGATGAACTCTTACGAGCAGTACTTC CASSRPMNSYEQYF
. TRBJ2-7 . TRBV12-5 TGTGCTAGTGGGCCAGCAGGGGTAGAGCAGTACTTC CASGPAGVEQYF
few TRBJ2-3 TRBD2 TRBV7-8 TGTGCCAGCAGCTTACTAGCGGGAGGTTCCACAGATACGCAGTATTTT CASSLLAGGSTDTQYF
. TRBJ2-1 TRBD1 TRBV3-1 TGTGCCAGCAGCCTTCCGGGACAGGGGTACAATGAGCAGTTCTTC CASSLPGQGYNEQFF
. TRBJ2-7 . TRBV20-1 TGCAGTGCCACACCTCAAAGGAACACCTACAATGAGCAGTACTTC CSATPQRNTYNEQYF
. TRBJ2-2 TRBD2 TRBV4-2 TGTGCCAGCAGCGCCCAGCGGGAGCGTTCTAGGGTCTACACCGGGGAGCTGTTTTTT CASSAQRERSRVYTGELFF
. TRBJ2-7 . TRBV5-1 TGCGCCAGCAGCTCAGGGGTCAACTACGAGCAGTACTTC CASSSGVNYEQYF
. TRBJ2-7 . TRBV6-5 TGTGCCAGCTGCGCCGGGGCCTCCTTATCCTACGAGCAGTACTTC CASCAGASLSYEQYF
. TRBJ2-1 . TRBV3-1 TGTGCCAGCAGCCATTGGGGGAACCATGAGCAGTTCTTC CASSHWGNHEQFF
. TRBJ2-1 TRBD2 TRBV12-3/TRBV12-4 TGTGCCAGCAGTACTCTAGCGGGGGGGCCGAGTGAGCAGTTCTTC CASSTLAGGPSEQFF
. TRBJ2-1 . TRBV12-3/TRBV12-4 TGTGCCAGCAGTACCGAGACTAGTAAAGTTCGGGAGCAGTTCTTC CASSTETSKVREQFF
. TRBJ1-1 . TRBV29-1 TGCAGCGGACGGACGGGAATGGGAACTGGGGAAGCTTTCTTT CSGRTGMGTGEAFF
few TRBJ1-2 TRBD1 TRBV29-1 TGCAGCGTTGAAGATCGTGGCGCAGGGGGAGCTAACTATGGCTACACCTTC CSVEDRGAGGANYGYTF
. TRBJ1-2 TRBD1 TRBV20-1 TGCAGTGCTAGGGTCAGGACAGGGGCCGTCTATGGCTACACCTTC CSARVRTGAVYGYTF
. TRBJ2-7 . TRBV30 TGTGCCTGGAGTCTAGAGGTGTCGGATCACGAGCAGTACTTC CAWSLEVSDHEQYF
. TRBJ2-5 TRBD2 TRBV5-1 TGCGCCAGCGGGATGAGCGGGAGGATAGGGTTCCAAGAGACCCAGTACTTC CASGMSGRIGFQETQYF
. TRBJ2-1 . TRBV3-1 TGTGCCAGCAGCCAAGTGGTGCCTAATGAGCAGTTCTTC CASSQVVPNEQFF
few TRBJ2-7 TRBD2 TRBV5-1 TGCGCCAGCAGCTTGCTCGCAGCGGGGAACTCCTACGAGCAGTACTTC CASSLLAAGNSYEQYF
. TRBJ2-5 TRBD2 TRBV6-5 TGTGCCAGCAGTCCCCCGGTAGGGCGGGAGGGAGAGACCCAGTACTTC CASSPPVGREGETQYF
. TRBJ2-5 . TRBV7-9 TGTGCCCCTCAAGGAGCTGGGAATGAGCAGTACTTC CAPQGAGNEQYF
few TRBJ2-3 . TRBV15 TGTGCCACCAGCAGAGACATGGCAGATACGCAGTATTTT CATSRDMADTQYF
. TRBJ1-1 . TRBV20-1 TGCAGTGTCATAGGACCTCACGATACTGAAGCTTTCTTT CSVIGPHDTEAFF
. TRBJ2-7 TRBD2 TRBV9 TGTGCCAGCAGCGTAGCTTTGGCTAGCGGGAGATTTTCCTACAATGAGCAGTACTTC CASSVALASGRFSYNEQYF
once TRBJ1-1 TRBD1 TRBV6-5 TGTGCCGCGGCTGAGACAGGGACAGGCACTGAAGCTTTCTTT CAAAETGTGTEAFF
. TRBJ2-7 . TRBV10-3 TGTGCCATCAGGGGGCACGGACTACTCCCTAAGCTCTCCTACGAGCAGTACTTC CAIRGHGLLPKLSYEQYF
. TRBJ2-3 TRBD2 TRBV20-1 TGCAGTGCTAGCCCGACTAGCGGGAGTTCAGATACGCAGTATTTT CSASPTSGSSDTQYF
. TRBJ2-1 TRBD2 TRBV6-2/TRBV6-3 TGTGCCAGCAGTTACGGACTAGCGGGGCTCGGGTCCTACAATGAGCAGTTCTTC CASSYGLAGLGSYNEQFF
few TRBJ2-7 . TRBV29-1 TGCAGCGTTGAGGGGCTTGATGGGGCGAACGAGCAGTACTTC CSVEGLDGANEQYF
. TRBJ2-3 . TRBV5-6 TGTGCCAGCAACGCCTACACAGATACGCAGTATTTT CASNAYTDTQYF